The 10 T cell receptor beta chains below come from one sample, sequenced in a study of blood T cells in healthy people across ages. The authors ran a second PCR of 7 to 11 cycles using a sample-barcoded 5' primer and a J-beta primer mix. TCRdb reprocessed the 5' RACE reads via MiXCR and lists one record per CDR3 protein. The profile covers roughly 2 million distinct CDR3 sequences, with about 49% appearing a single time and approximately 2.1% taken by the ten largest. The sequenced sample was blood. Receptor source: a woman between 40 and 50 years old in good health.

The V gene is TRBV3-1, the J gene TRBJ2-5; TRBD1 matches at 8 bases. After removal of 1 base from V and 1 base from J, the junction contained 5 bases not matched to a gene. Germline V lookup: CDR1 LGHDT, CDR2 YNNKEL (reference sequence). This CDR3 comprises 16 residues. CDR3 DNA: TGTGCCAGCAGCCAAGCGGGACAGGCCCTCCAAGAGACCCAGTACTTC. It encodes CASSQAGQALQETQYF.

In its sample, this clonotype was seen a few times. This chain links TRBV29-1 with TRBJ2-5; D tentatively fits TRBD1 or TRBD2 (6 bases each). V was pared by 5 bases and J by 9 bases, with 22 bases between. Germline V gene lookup returns CDR1 SQVTM and CDR2 ANQGSEA. The CDR3 extends over 14 amino acids. As DNA, the CDR3 is TGCAGCGTTACATACCGGGACATTGAGCGGGCCCAGTACTTC. Translating it yields CSVTYRDIERAQYF.

V usage is TRBV20-1 and J usage is TRBJ2-7; no definite D call. CDR3 length equals 12 residues. Germline V lookup: CDR1 DFQATT, CDR2 SNEGSKA (reference sequence). Deletions cut 5 bases from V and 0 bases from J, with 8 bases between. CDR3 in DNA: TGCAGTGCTGGTCTCGACTCCTACGAGCAGTACTTC. Its translation is CSAGLDSYEQYF.

In this sample, this clonotype turned up many times. The chain couples TRBV7-2 to TRBJ2-5; D is unresolved. In germline, CDR1 is SGHTA, CDR2 FQGNSA. V was trimmed by 2 bases and J by 2 bases, leaving 9 bases between them. This CDR3 is 14 amino acids long. CDR3 bases: TGTGCCAGCAGCTTAACAGCACCACAAGAGACCCAGTACTTC. Its translation: CASSLTAPQETQYF.

This sequence joins TRBV29-1 and TRBJ2-5; D possibly uses TRBD1 or TRBD2 (7 bases each). The germline V gene encodes CDR1 SQVTM and CDR2 ANQGSEA. The CDR3 has 11 amino acids. Trimming removed 6 bases from V and 11 bases from J, with 16 bases in between. DNA for the CDR3: TGCAGCGTGCAGACAGGGAGGGAGCAGTACTTC. Amino acid sequence: CSVQTGREQYF.

Only a few counts were recorded for this clonotype. The V call is TRBV6-5, the J call TRBJ2-3; D possibly corresponds to TRBD2 (6 bases). The germline V and J ends were trimmed by 8 bases and 8 bases, with 11 bases remaining between them. Germline assignment: CDR1 MNHEY and CDR2 SVGAGI. CDR3 length: 11 amino acids. The CDR3 DNA reads as TGTGCCAGCCTTACGGGGGTTACGCAGTATTTT. Translation gives CASLTGVTQYF.

With respect to this clonotype: One end of the junction does not line up with germline, which may come from a read error. This rearrangement joins TRBV29-1 to TRBJ1-2; the D gene is possibly TRBD1 (6 bases). CDR3 length: 14 amino acids. CDR1 and CDR2 from the germline V gene are SQVTM and ANQGSEA. The CDR3 sequence: CSAESTGSNYDYTF. For the CDR3, the DNA is TGCAGCGCTGAGAGTACAGGGTCTAACTATGACTACACCTTC.

J is TRBJ2-3 and V is TRBV7-2; TRBD2 matches at 13 bases. The CDR3 has 16 residues. CDR1 and CDR2 from the germline V gene are SGHTA and FQGNSA. V was clipped by 4 bases and J by 6 bases; unmatched bases: 7. CDR3: CASSSSGTSGVDTQYF. CDR3 nucleotide sequence: TGTGCCAGCAGCTCCTCCGGGACTAGCGGGGTGGATACGCAGTATTTT.

This rearrangement joins TRBV6-6 to TRBJ2-3; 8 bases match TRBD2. Germline-derived CDR1 and CDR2 are MNHNY and SVGAGI (reference sequence). Trimming removed 2 bases from V and 5 bases from J; junction bases left unmatched: 12. The CDR3 contains 17 residues. CDR3 coding DNA: TGTGCCAGCAGTTACGGGCGTACGGGGGGGAAGGTAGATACGCAGTATTTT. Amino acids: CASSYGRTGGKVDTQYF.

The chain joins TRBV7-2 to TRBJ2-1, with D hard to call. The CDR3 is 17 residues long. Trimming took 2 bases from V and 9 from J, leaving 23 bases between them. CDR1 is SGHTA, CDR2 FQGNSA, per germline. CDR3 loop: CASSLNGIWSEKGEQFF. The DNA for the CDR3 is TGTGCCAGCAGCTTAAATGGTATTTGGTCCGAGAAGGGTGAGCAGTTCTTC.